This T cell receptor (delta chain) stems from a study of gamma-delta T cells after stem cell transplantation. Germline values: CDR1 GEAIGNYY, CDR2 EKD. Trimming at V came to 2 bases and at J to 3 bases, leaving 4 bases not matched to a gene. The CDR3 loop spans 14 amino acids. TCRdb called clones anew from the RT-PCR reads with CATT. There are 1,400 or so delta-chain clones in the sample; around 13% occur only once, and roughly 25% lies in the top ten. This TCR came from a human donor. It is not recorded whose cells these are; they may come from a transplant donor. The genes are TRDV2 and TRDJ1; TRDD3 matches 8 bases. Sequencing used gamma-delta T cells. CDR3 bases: TGTGCCTGTGACATACTGGGGGTCCCCGATAAACTCATCTTT. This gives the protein CACDILGVPDKLIF.